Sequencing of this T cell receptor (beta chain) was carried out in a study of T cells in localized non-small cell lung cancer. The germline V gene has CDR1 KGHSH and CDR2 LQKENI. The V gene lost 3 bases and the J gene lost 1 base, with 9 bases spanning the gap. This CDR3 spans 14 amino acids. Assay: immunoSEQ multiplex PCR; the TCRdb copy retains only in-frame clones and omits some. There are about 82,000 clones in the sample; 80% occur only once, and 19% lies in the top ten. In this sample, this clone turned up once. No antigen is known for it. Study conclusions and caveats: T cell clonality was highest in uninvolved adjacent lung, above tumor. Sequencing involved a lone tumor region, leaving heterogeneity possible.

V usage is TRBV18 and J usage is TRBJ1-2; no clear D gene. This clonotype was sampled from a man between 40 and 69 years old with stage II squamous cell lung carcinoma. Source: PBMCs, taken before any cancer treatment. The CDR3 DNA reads TGTGCCAGCTCACCTGCGACGCGTAACTATGGCTACACCTTC. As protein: CASSPATRNYGYTF.